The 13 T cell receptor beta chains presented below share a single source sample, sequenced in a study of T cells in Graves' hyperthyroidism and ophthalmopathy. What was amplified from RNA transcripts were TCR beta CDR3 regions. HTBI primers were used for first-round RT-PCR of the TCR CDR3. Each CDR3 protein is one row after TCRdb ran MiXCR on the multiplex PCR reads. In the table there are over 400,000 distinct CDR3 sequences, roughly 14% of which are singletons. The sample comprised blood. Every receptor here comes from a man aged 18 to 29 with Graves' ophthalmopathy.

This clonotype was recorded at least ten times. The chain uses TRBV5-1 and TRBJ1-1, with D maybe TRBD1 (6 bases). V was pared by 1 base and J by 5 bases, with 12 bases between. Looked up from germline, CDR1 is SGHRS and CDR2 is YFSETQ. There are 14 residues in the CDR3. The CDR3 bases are TGCGCCAGCAGCTTGAAGGGGGGTGGGACTGAAGCTTTCTTT. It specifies CASSLKGGGTEAFF.

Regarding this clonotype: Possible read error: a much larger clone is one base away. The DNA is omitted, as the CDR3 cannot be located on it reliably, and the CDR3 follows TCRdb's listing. CDR3 residues: CASSLVGYGANVPTF. The chain couples TRBV7-2 to TRBJ2-6. The CDR3 numbers 15 amino acids, ends counted. Germline CDR1 is SGHTA and CDR2 is FQGNSA.

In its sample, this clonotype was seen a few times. The CDR3 here is CSAPTGTGGGGELFF. The CDR3 DNA is TGCAGTGCACCGACCGGGACAGGGGGCGGCGGGGAGCTGTTTTTT. This chain connects TRBV20-1 to TRBJ2-2; TRBD1 agrees at 12 bases. Germline-derived CDR1 and CDR2 are DFQATT and SNEGSKA (reference sequence). The CDR3 has 15 residues. The V segment lost 6 bases and the J segment 7 bases; nucleotides outside the gene matches: 9.

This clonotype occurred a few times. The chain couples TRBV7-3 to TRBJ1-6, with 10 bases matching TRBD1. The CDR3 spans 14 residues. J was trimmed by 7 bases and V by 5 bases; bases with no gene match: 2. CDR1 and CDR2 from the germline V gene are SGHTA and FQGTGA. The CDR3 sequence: CASSRGQGNSPLHF. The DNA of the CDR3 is TGTGCCAGCAGCAGGGGACAGGGGAATTCACCCCTCCACTTT.

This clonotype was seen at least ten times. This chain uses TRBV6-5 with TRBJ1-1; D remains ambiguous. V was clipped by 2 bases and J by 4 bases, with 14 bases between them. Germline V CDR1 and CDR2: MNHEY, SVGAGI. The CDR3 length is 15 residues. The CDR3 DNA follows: TGTGCCAGCAGTTACGCCACTGGAGGTGCCACTGAAGCTTTCTTT. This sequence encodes CASSYATGGATEAFF.

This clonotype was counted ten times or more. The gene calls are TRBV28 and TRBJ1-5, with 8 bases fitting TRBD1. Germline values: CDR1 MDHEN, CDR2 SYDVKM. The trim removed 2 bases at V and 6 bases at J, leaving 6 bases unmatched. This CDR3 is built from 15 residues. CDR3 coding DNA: TGTGCCAGCAGTTTAGGGCAGGGGGCGGTTCAGCCCCAGCATTTT. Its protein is CASSLGQGAVQPQHF.

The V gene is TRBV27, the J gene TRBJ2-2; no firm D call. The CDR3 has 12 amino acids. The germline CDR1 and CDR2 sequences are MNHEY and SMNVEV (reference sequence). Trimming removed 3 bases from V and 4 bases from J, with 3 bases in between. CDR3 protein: CASSFTTGELFF. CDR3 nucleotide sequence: TGTGCCAGCAGTTTTACCACCGGGGAGCTGTTTTTT.

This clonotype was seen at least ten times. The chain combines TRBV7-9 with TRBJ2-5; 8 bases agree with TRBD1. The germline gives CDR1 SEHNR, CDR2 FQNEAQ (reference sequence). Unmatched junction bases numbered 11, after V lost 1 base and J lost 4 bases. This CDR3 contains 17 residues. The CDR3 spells CASSLGTGTVFAETQYF. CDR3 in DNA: TGTGCCAGCAGCTTAGGGACAGGGACGGTGTTTGCAGAGACCCAGTACTTC.

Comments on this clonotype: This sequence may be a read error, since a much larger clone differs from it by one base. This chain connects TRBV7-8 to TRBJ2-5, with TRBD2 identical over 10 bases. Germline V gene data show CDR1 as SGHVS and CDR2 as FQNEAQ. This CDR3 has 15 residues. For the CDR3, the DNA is TGTGCCAGCAGCCAGCGGGGGGGGGACCAAGAGACCCAGCACTTC. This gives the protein CASSQRGGDQETQHF.

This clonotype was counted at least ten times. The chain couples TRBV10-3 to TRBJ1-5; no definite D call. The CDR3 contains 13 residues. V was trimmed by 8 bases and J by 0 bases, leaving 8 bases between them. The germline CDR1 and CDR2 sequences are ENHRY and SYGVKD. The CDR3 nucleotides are TGTGCCATCGCCCACGATAGCAATCAGCCCCAGCATTTT. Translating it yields CAIAHDSNQPQHF.

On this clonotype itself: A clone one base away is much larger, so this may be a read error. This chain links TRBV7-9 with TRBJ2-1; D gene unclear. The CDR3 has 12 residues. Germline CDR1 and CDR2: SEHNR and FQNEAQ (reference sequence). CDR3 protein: CASSLVFNEQSF. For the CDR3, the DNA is TGTGCCAGCAGCTTAGTCTTCAATGAGCAGTCCTTC.

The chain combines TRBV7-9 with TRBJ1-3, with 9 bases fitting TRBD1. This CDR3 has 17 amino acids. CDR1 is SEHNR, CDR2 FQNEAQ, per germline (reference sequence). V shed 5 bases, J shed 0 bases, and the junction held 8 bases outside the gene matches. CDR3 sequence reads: CASSPGTGLSSGNTIYF. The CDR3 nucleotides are TGTGCCAGCAGCCCCGGGACAGGGCTAAGCTCTGGAAACACCATATATTTT.

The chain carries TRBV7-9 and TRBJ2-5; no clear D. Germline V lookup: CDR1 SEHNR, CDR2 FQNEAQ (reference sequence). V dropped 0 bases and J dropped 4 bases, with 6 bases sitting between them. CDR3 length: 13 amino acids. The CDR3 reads CASSLAYIETQYF. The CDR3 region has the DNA TGTGCCAGCAGCTTAGCCTACATAGAGACCCAGTACTTC.